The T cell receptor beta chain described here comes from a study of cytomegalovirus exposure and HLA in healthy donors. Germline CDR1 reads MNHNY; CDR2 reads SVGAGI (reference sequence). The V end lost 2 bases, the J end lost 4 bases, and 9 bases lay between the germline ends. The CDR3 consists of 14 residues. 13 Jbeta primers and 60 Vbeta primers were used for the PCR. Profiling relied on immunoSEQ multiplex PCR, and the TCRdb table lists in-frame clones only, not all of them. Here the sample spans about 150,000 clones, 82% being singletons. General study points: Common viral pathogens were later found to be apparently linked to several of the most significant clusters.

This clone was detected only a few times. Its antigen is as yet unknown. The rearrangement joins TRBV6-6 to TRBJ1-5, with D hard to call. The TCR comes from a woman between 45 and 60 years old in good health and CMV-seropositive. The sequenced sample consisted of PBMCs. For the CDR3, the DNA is TGTGCCAGCAGTTACGGAGACCCTAATCAGCCCCAGCATTTT. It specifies CASSYGDPNQPQHF.